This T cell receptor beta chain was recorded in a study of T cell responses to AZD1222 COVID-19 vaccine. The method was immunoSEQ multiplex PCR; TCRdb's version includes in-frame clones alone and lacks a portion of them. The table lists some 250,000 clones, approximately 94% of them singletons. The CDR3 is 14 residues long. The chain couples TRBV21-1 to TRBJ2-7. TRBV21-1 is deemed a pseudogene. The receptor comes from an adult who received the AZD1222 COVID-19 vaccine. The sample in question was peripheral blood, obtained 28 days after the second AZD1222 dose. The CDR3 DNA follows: TGTGCCAGCAGCCTCCGGGCCAATCCCTACGAGCAGTACTTC. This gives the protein CASSLRANPYEQYF.